A single T cell receptor (beta chain) is shown here with its context. The data were taken from a study of T cell responses to AZD1222 COVID-19 vaccine. Sequenced by immunoSEQ multiplex PCR; TCRdb stores in-frame clones only, minus some. This sample carries 100,000 to 150,000 clones, just over 90% of them seen once, and the ten largest clones take 6.9%. CDR1 is LGHNA, CDR2 YSLEER, per germline. The ends lost 3 bases at V and 2 bases at J; junction bases unmatched: 7. The CDR3 has 16 amino acids. The V gene is TRBV4-3, the J gene TRBJ2-7; 10 nucleotides align to TRBD2. This clonotype originated in an adult in good health. Source: peripheral blood, taken on day 0 of AZD1222 vaccination. The CDR3 nucleotides read TGCGCCAGCAGCCAGGGGCTAGCGGGGGAAACCTACGAGCAGTACTTC. Protein product: CASSQGLAGETYEQYF.